One and the same sample provided the 18 T cell receptor beta chains below, sequenced in a study of OX40 agonist ivuxolimab in advanced cancers. TCRdb's copy holds only in-frame clones and misses some; the assay was immunoSEQ multiplex PCR. The data contain about 91,000 clones, about nine tenths of them seen just once; the ten biggest clones take up roughly 2.1%. This material consisted of CD4+ or CD8+ T cells sorted from blood, taken in a trial of the OX40 agonist ivuxolimab. All receptors come from an adult with an advanced solid tumor such as melanoma, head and neck, liver or kidney cancer.

The CDR3 nucleotides are TGTGCCAGCGGCGAGGAAGATAATTCACCCCTCCACTTT. This codes for CASGEEDNSPLHF. V usage is TRBV7-6 and J usage is TRBJ1-6; no clear D gene. Trimming shortened V by 8 bases and J by 5 bases, and 10 bases separated the two germline ends. Germline values: CDR1 SGHVS, CDR2 FNYEAQ. This CDR3 region has 13 residues.

V is TRBV18 and J is TRBJ1-1; maybe TRBD1 (5 bases). Trimming took off 6 bases at V and 2 bases at J, with 10 bases between the two ends. The CDR3 is made up of 13 amino acids. The V gene's germline CDR1 is KGHSH and CDR2 LQKENI. CDR3 nucleotides: TGTGCCAGCTCTCCAGGGAAAAACACTGAAGCTTTCTTT. Translation: CASSPGKNTEAFF.

This clone was seen just once. V is TRBV7-9 and J is TRBJ2-7; the D is unclear. Germline V gene data show CDR1 as SEHNR and CDR2 as FQNEAQ (reference sequence). The CDR3 spans 12 residues. Trimming removed 5 bases at V and 3 bases at J, with 8 bases between. CDR3: CASSRTSYEQYF. As DNA, the CDR3 is TGTGCCAGCAGCCGCACAAGCTACGAGCAGTACTTC.

As to this clone: Other DNA sequences from this sample encode an identical CDR3 as well. This chain uses TRBV20-1 with TRBJ2-5; D remains unclear. Germline loops: CDR1 DFQATT, CDR2 SNEGSKA (reference sequence). The CDR3 loop spans 11 amino acids. Trimming removed 0 bases from V and 1 base from J, with 0 bases in between. The CDR3 nucleotides read TGCAGTGCTAGAGACCAAGAGACCCAGTACTTC. Its protein product is CSARDQETQYF.

The chain uses TRBV9 and TRBJ2-7, with a weak D call TRBD1 (5 bases). Germline V gives CDR1 SGDLS, CDR2 YYNGEE. V was cut by 0 bases and J by 3 bases, with 13 bases left in between. The CDR3 runs to 15 residues. Here the CDR3 reads CASSVGSGSFYEQYF. CDR3 in DNA: TGTGCCAGCAGCGTAGGGTCAGGGTCCTTCTACGAGCAGTACTTC.

This clone was observed a handful of times. The V call is TRBV5-1, the J call TRBJ2-1; D remains ambiguous. The V end lost 0 bases, the J end lost 6 bases, and 7 bases lay between the germline ends. Germline-derived CDR1 and CDR2 are SGHRS and YFSETQ. The CDR3 runs to 13 residues. CDR3 sequence (DNA): TGCGCCAGCAGCTTGGGTGGTAGCAATGAGCAGTTCTTC. This sequence encodes CASSLGGSNEQFF.

The CDR3 region is CASSLEGTSGYEQYF. The CDR3 coding sequence is TGCGCCAGCAGCTTGGAAGGGACTAGCGGCTACGAGCAGTACTTC. This chain connects TRBV5-1 to TRBJ2-7; TRBD2 agrees at 11 bases. Germline V lookup: CDR1 SGHRS, CDR2 YFSETQ. V lost 0 bases, J lost 3 bases, and 2 bases stayed unmatched. This CDR3 has 15 amino acids.

The chain carries TRBV6-1 and TRBJ2-7; TRBD2 matches at 13 bases. The trim removed 6 bases at V and 5 bases at J, leaving 7 bases unmatched. The length of the CDR3 is 15 residues. Germline V CDR1 and CDR2: MNHNS, SASEGT. The CDR3 DNA follows: TGTGCCAGCAGAGGGACTAGCGGGAATGTCAACGAGCAGTACTTC. This gives the protein CASRGTSGNVNEQYF.

The V and J genes are TRBV5-8 and TRBJ1-1; 7 nucleotides align to TRBD1. The V segment lost 4 bases and the J segment 2 bases; nucleotides outside the gene matches: 8. This CDR3 is 15 amino acids long. Germline V gene sequence: CDR1 SGHTS, CDR2 YDEGEE. In DNA form, the CDR3 reads TGTGCCAGCAGCGGGGGGACAGTTGCAAACACTGAAGCTTTCTTT. It specifies CASSGGTVANTEAFF.

The chain combines TRBV7-6 with TRBJ2-5; 10 bases are a match to TRBD2. In germline, CDR1 is SGHVS, CDR2 FNYEAQ. This CDR3 comprises 15 residues. Trimming at V came to 5 bases and at J to 3 bases, leaving 6 bases not matched to a gene. As DNA, the CDR3 is TGTGCCAGCAGCAAAGGACTAGCGGCCAAAGAGACCCAGTACTTC. This codes for CASSKGLAAKETQYF.

The V and J genes are TRBV27 and TRBJ1-2; 7 bases are a match to TRBD1. V was clipped by 6 bases and J by 7 bases; unmatched bases: 14. Germline V lookup: CDR1 MNHEY, CDR2 SMNVEV (reference sequence). The CDR3 has 15 residues. The CDR3 nucleotides read TGTGCCAGCAGCACGGGACAGCTTGGACGTGCTGGCTACACCTTC. Protein: CASSTGQLGRAGYTF.

The V gene is TRBV5-4, the J gene TRBJ1-4, with a weak D call TRBD1 (6 bases). The CDR3 is 16 residues long. Germline V gene lookup returns CDR1 SGHNT and CDR2 YYREEE (reference sequence). The V end was cut by 2 bases, the J end by 7 bases, with 18 bases between. DNA of the CDR3: TGTGCCAGCAGCTTAAGCGGCGGGCAAGGGGGTGAAAAACTGTTTTTT. Translating gives CASSLSGGQGGEKLFF. The full variable domain, rest sourced from reference TRBV5-4 and TRBJ1-4, is ETGVTQSPTHLIKTRGQQVTLRCSSQSGHNTVSWYQQALGQGPQFIFQYYREEENGRGNFPPRFSGLQFPNYSSELNVNALELDDSALYLCASSLSGGQGGEKLFFGSGTQLSVL.

This clone has a handful of counts. The J gene is TRBJ2-5, the V gene TRBV2; D is unclear. V was trimmed by 3 bases and J by 3 bases, leaving 5 bases between them. CDR3 length equals 12 residues. Germline loops: CDR1 SNHLY, CDR2 FYNNEI. CDR3 residues: CASSESKETQYF. CDR3 DNA: TGTGCCAGCAGTGAGTCAAAAGAGACCCAGTACTTC.

In its sample, this clone was seen a few times. The V call is TRBV5-1, the J call TRBJ2-2; maybe TRBD1 (6 bases). V gave up 1 base and J gave up 2 bases, with 9 bases separating them. CDR1 is SGHRS and CDR2 is YFSETQ in the germline V gene. The CDR3 loop spans 15 amino acids. This CDR3 reads CASSLQGYNTGELFF. The CDR3 nucleotides are TGCGCCAGCAGCTTGCAGGGGTATAACACCGGGGAGCTGTTTTTT.

The chain carries TRBV5-4 and TRBJ2-2, with TRBD1 matching 11 bases. Germline CDR1 reads SGHNT; CDR2 reads YYREEE (reference sequence). The CDR3 spans 15 residues. V was pared by 3 bases and J by 6 bases, with 4 bases of the junction left unmatched. CDR3 DNA: TGTGCCAGCAGCTCGGGGACAGGGGGGCCCGGGGAGCTGTTTTTT. It yields the protein CASSSGTGGPGELFF.

CDR3 coding DNA: TGTGCCAGCAGCTTAGACCAGGGCCTCCCCTACGAGCAGTACTTC. Amino acid sequence: CASSLDQGLPYEQYF. J is TRBJ2-7 and V is TRBV7-2; perhaps TRBD1 as D (5 bases). This CDR3 has 15 amino acids. CDR1 is SGHTA and CDR2 is FQGNSA in the germline V gene. V lost 1 base and J lost 2, with 12 bases in between.

The chain couples TRBV2 to TRBJ2-7; 10 positions match TRBD1. Germline values: CDR1 SNHLY, CDR2 FYNNEI. V shed 4 bases, J shed 4 bases, and the junction held 4 bases outside the gene matches. This CDR3 comprises 14 residues. The CDR3 here is CASSVDRGPYEQYF. DNA of the CDR3: TGTGCCAGCAGTGTTGACAGGGGGCCTTACGAGCAGTACTTC.

This chain uses TRBV5-1 with TRBJ2-3; 8 bases fit TRBD1. The CDR3 covers 15 residues. V was clipped by 7 bases and J by 6 bases; unmatched bases: 13. The germline gives CDR1 SGHRS, CDR2 YFSETQ. Here the CDR3 reads CASGNGQGNSDTQYF. The DNA for the CDR3 is TGCGCCAGCGGGAACGGACAGGGTAATTCCGATACGCAGTATTTT.